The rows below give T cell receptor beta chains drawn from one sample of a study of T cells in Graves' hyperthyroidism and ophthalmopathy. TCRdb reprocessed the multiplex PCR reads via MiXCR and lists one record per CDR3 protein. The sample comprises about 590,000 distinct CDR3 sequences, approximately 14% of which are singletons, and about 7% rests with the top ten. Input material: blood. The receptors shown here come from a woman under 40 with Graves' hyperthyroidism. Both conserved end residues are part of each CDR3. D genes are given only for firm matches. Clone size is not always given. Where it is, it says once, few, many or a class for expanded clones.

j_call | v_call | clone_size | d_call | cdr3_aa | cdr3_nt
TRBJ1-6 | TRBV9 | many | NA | CASSVDWGPPLHF | TGTGCCAGCAGCGTGGATTGGGGACCACCCCTCCACTTT
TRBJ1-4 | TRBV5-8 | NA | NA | CASSAWTSTNEKLFF | TGTGCCAGCAGCGCATGGACATCAACTAATGAAAAACTGTTTTTT
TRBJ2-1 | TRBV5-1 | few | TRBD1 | CASSLRTGTYNEQFF | TGCGCCAGCAGCTTGAGGACAGGGACATACAATGAGCAGTTCTTC
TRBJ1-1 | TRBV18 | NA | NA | CASSRSRIPLIMNTEAFF | TGTGCCAGCTCACGATCACGTATCCCACTAATAATGAACACTGAAGCTTTCTTT
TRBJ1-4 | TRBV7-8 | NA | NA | CASSPRGSGRRTNEKLFF | TGTGCCAGCAGCCCTAGAGGCAGTGGAAGGCGCACTAATGAAAAACTGTTTTTT
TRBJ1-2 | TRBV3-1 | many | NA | CASSQLPGLDYGYTF | TGTGCCAGCAGCCAGTTACCAGGGTTGGACTATGGCTACACCTTC
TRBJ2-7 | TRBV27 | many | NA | CASSFLRGVQYF | TGTGCCAGCAGTTTCCTTCGAGGGGTGCAGTACTTC
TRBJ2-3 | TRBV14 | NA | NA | CASSGDIPDTQYF | TGTGCCAGCAGCGGGGACATTCCAGATACGCAGTATTTT
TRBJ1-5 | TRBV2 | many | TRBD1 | CASTLTGNNQPQHF | TGTGCCAGCACCCTGACAGGGAACAATCAGCCCCAGCATTTT
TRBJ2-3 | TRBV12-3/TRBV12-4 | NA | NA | CASSQLFLGTTDTQYF | TGTGCCAGCAGCCAGCTTTTTCTCGGAACCACAGATACGCAGTATTTT
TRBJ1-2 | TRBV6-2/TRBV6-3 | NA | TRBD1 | CASRRQGAHGYTF | TGTGCCAGCAGGAGACAGGGGGCGCATGGCTACACCTTC
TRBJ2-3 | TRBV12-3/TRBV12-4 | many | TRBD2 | CASRPTSGSTDTQYF | TGTGCCAGCAGACCGACTAGCGGGAGCACAGATACGCAGTATTTT
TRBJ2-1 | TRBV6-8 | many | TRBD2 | CASSYSLREDRNEQFF | TGTGCCAGCAGTTACTCGTTGCGGGAGGACCGCAATGAGCAGTTCTTC
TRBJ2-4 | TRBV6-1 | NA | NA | CASTAKNIQYF | TGTGCCAGCACAGCCAAAAACATTCAGTACTTC
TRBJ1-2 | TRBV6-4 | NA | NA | CASSDNGSGGYTF | TGTGCCAGCAGTGACAACGGCAGCGGTGGCTACACCTTC
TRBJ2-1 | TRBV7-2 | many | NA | CASSLANPHEQFF | TGTGCCAGCAGCTTAGCGAACCCACATGAGCAGTTCTTC
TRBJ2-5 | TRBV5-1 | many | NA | CASSLEQGGETQYF | TGCGCCAGCAGCTTGGAACAGGGTGGGGAGACCCAGTACTTC
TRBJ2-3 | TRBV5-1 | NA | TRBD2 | CASSTGLAGPTDTQYF | TGCGCCAGCAGCACGGGACTAGCGGGACCCACAGATACGCAGTATTTT
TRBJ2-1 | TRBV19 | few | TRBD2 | CASYTSGSPTSYNEQFF | TGTGCCAGTTATACTAGCGGGAGCCCTACATCCTACAATGAGCAGTTCTTC
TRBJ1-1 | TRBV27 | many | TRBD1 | CASSNNRGSTEAFF | TGTGCCAGCAGTAATAACAGGGGGAGCACTGAAGCTTTCTTT
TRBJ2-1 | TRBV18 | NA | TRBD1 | CASSAQQGAFGDNEQFF | TGTGCCAGCTCAGCCCAACAGGGGGCTTTTGGTGACAATGAGCAGTTCTTC
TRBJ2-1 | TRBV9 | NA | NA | CASSVVGGWGNEQFF | TGTGCCAGCAGCGTAGTTGGGGGTTGGGGCAATGAGCAGTTCTTC
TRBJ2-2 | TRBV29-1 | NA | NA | CSVEVSGRGGELFF | TGCAGCGTTGAGGTTTCAGGGCGCGGCGGGGAGCTGTTTTTT
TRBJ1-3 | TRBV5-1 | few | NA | CASSFGQTGNTIYF | TGCGCCAGCAGCTTCGGACAGACCGGAAACACCATATATTTT
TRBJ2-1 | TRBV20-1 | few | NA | CSARDLRSANNEQFF | TGCAGTGCTAGAGATCTGAGGAGTGCCAACAATGAGCAGTTCTTC
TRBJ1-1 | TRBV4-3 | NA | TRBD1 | CASSQGDRGFTEAFF | TGCGCCAGCAGCCAAGGTGACAGGGGTTTTACTGAAGCTTTCTTT
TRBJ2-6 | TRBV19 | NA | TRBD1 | CASRVTGGRSGANVLTF | TGTGCCAGTAGGGTGACAGGGGGACGCTCTGGGGCCAACGTCCTGACTTTC
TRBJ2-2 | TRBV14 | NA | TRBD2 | CASSQVAGTSTGELFF | TGTGCCAGCAGCCAAGTAGCGGGAACATCTACCGGGGAGCTGTTTTTT
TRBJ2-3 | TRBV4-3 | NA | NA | CASSHKGGTDTQYF | TGCGCCAGCAGCCATAAGGGAGGCACAGATACGCAGTATTTT
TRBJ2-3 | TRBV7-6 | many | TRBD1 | CASSYTWDRGFTDTQYF | TGTGCCAGCAGCTACACTTGGGACAGGGGCTTCACAGATACGCAGTATTTT
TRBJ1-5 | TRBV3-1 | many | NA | CASSQSTQPQHF | TGTGCCAGCAGCCAATCGACTCAGCCCCAGCATTTT
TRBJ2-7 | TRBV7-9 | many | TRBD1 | CASSPGDRVVSDEQYF | TGTGCCAGCAGCCCAGGGGACAGGGTGGTCTCCGACGAGCAGTACTTC
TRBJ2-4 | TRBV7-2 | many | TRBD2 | CASGRGRTSGGNIQYF | TGTGCCAGCGGTAGAGGGCGGACTAGCGGAGGGAACATTCAGTACTTC
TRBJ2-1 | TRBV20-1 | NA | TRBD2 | CSARAETSGSMNEQFF | TGCAGTGCTAGAGCCGAGACTAGCGGGAGTATGAATGAGCAGTTCTTC
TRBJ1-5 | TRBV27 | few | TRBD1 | CASSLQGVDQPQHF | TGTGCCAGCAGTTTACAGGGGGTAGATCAGCCCCAGCATTTT
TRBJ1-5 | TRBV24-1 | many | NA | CATSDLQGGGWGQPQHF | TGTGCCACCAGTGATTTGCAAGGGGGAGGATGGGGTCAGCCCCAGCATTTT
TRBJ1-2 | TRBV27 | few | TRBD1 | CASSSYRGLYTF | TGTGCCAGCAGTTCCTACAGGGGCCTCTACACCTTC
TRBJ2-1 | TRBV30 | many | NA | CAWSVGQGWNEQFF | TGTGCCTGGAGTGTAGGGCAGGGATGGAATGAGCAGTTCTTC
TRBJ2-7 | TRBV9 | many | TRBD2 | CASSARLAGLYEQYF | TGTGCCAGCAGCGCGCGACTAGCGGGCCTCTACGAGCAGTACTTC